These T cell receptor beta chains were read from a single sample in a study of blood T cell repertoires in COVID-19. Some clones are missing from TCRdb's copy, which holds only in-frame ones; the method was immunoSEQ multiplex PCR. The sample lists about 490,000 clones; roughly 88% were seen once. Material for sequencing was peripheral blood. These receptors originate from a human donor in a cohort sampled during active COVID-19. Each CDR3 is given without its conserved first and last residue. Clone sizes are given selectively: once, few, many, or a class where the clone is expanded.

j_call,v_call,cdr3_length,clone_size,cdr3_aa
TRBJ2-1,TRBV27,11,.,ATQQGSYNEQF
TRBJ1-3,TRBV10-3,13,.,ATGQSSISGNTIY
TRBJ1-2,TRBV16,11,few,ASSLGQDYGYT
TRBJ2-7,TRBV24-1,11,.,ATSPGSSYEQY
TRBJ2-7,TRBV5-1,12,once,ASSLEAGPYEQY
TRBJ2-7,TRBV6-5,12,.,ASSYSTRRVEQY
TRBJ2-5,TRBV6-5,13,.,ASSLAGGYRETQY
TRBJ1-2,TRBV20-1,11,.,SASSGLDYGYT
TRBJ1-5,TRBV6-6,13,.,ASSRSYDKNQPQH
TRBJ1-2,TRBV29-1,12,.,SVEERGSPRGYT
TRBJ2-1,TRBV3-1/TRBV3-2,14,.,ASSLFGGAQGNEQF
TRBJ1-1,TRBV7-9,13,.,ASSLRQAIDTEAF
TRBJ2-7,TRBV7-6,13,.,ASSLATGVGYEQY
TRBJ1-6,TRBV7-2,11,.,ASSFRGNSPLH
TRBJ1-4,TRBV29-1,11,.,SARHRGIEKLF
TRBJ2-4,TRBV7-3,11,.,ASSLSGTSFQY
TRBJ2-7,TRBV2,12,.,ASSWTSGSYEQY
TRBJ1-1,TRBV6-1,11,.,ASSEYRNTEAF
TRBJ2-5,TRBV9,14,.,ASSVQAGDIGETQY
TRBJ2-7,TRBV6-5,13,.,ASSLRLAEGYEQY
TRBJ2-7,TRBV3-1/TRBV3-2,14,.,ASSQAQRQGGYEQY
TRBJ1-3,TRBV3-1/TRBV3-2,13,.,ASSQPDRDRNTIY
TRBJ2-1,TRBV30,12,.,ALIAGLTFNEQF
TRBJ2-7,TRBV7-9,14,once,ASSLAGLQERYEQY
TRBJ2-3,TRBV6-2/TRBV6-3,13,.,ASSRRQGLADTQY
TRBJ1-2,TRBV13,9,once,ASSMGGGYT
TRBJ1-5,TRBV10-3,12,once,AISTREYGEPQH
TRBJ2-7,TRBV14,17,once,ASSQDPNLSAGRPYEQY
TRBJ2-7,TRBV6-5,12,.,ASSLDRSSYEQY
TRBJ2-1,TRBV19,13,.,ASTPTSEGTHEQF
TRBJ2-5,TRBV5-1,13,.,ASSLTGENQETQY
TRBJ1-5,TRBV28,12,.,ASSLGSDNQPQH
TRBJ1-5,TRBV27,13,.,ASSLEGGRNQPQH
TRBJ2-3,TRBV11-2,12,.,ASRLAGDTDTQY
TRBJ1-1,TRBV19,11,.,ASGYDRDTEAF
TRBJ1-1,TRBV7-3,13,few,ASSVGSSLGAEAF
TRBJ2-3,TRBV24-1,11,.,ATSDGGPDTQY
TRBJ2-1,TRBV18,14,.,ASSGLAGGPVDEQF
TRBJ2-7,TRBV4-2,13,.,ASSQAFDSSYEQY
TRBJ2-5,TRBV7-3,11,once,ASSLRQQETQY
TRBJ2-5,TRBV5-5,15,.,ASSSPTGGRLGETQY
TRBJ2-3,TRBV19,14,.,AVGLAGMSFTDTQY
TRBJ2-1,TRBV5-1,12,.,ASSPLATYNEQF
TRBJ2-1,TRBV5-1,13,.,ASSLSPGTYNEQF
TRBJ2-7,TRBV2,11,.,ASIPVPTGEQY
TRBJ1-2,TRBV6-6,13,.,ASSYSAEVNYGYT
TRBJ1-5,TRBV30,11,.,AWTGEYNQPQH
TRBJ2-2,TRBV28,10,few,ASSRYTGELF
TRBJ2-5,TRBV5-3,14,.,ARRGLDRGRWETQY
TRBJ2-1,TRBV6-6,13,.,ASLRAPRGGDEQF
TRBJ1-1,TRBV29-1,10,.,SGGQMNTEAF
TRBJ2-1,TRBV5-1,12,.,ASSLENRYNEQF
TRBJ2-3,TRBV5-1,18,.,ASSSFPFRLAGALTDTQY
TRBJ1-6,TRBV2,14,.,ASRIRGREFNSPLH
TRBJ2-7,TRBV7-2,16,.,ASSLGNSGEPYAREQY
TRBJ1-5,TRBV19,15,.,ASKGEGQGASNQPQH
TRBJ2-1,TRBV15,15,.,ATSRDRGLAGVNEQF